What follows are 14 T cell receptor beta chains derived from one specimen sequenced in a study of vaccination and CD4 T cells after COVID-19. Cultured CD4+ T-cell DNA underwent Oncomine TCR Beta short-read sequencing. From cultured CD4+ T cells, genomic DNA was extracted. TCRdb redid the calling of the PCR reads with MiXCR, one entry per CDR3 protein. The sample consists of 9,000 to 10,000 distinct CDR3 sequences, roughly 31% of them appearing once. Their recognized antigens are unknown. Noted treatment: approximately 9-day PBMC culture with coronavirus spike peptide pools or control peptides (ViraFEST assay). The unexposed donor gave CD4+ T cells before the COVID-19 pandemic (2011-2018). The sequenced sample was CD4+ T cells from blood, cultured in vitro. The origin of the receptors is a human donor in good health.

The chain employs TRBV27 and TRBJ2-1, with 13 positions matching TRBD2. CDR1 is MNHEY, CDR2 SMNVEV, per germline (reference sequence). The CDR3 is 15 amino acids. V lost 5 bases to trimming and J lost 9 bases; unmatched junction nucleotides: 7. The CDR3 reads CASSLLAGGVVEQFF. CDR3 DNA: TGTGCCAGCAGTCTACTAGCGGGAGGGGTGGTTGAGCAGTTCTTC.

This clonotype came up a few times. The V gene is TRBV11-3, the J gene TRBJ2-1, with D maybe TRBD1 (6 bases). The V and J ends lost 3 bases and 12 bases respectively, with 18 bases between them. Germline values: CDR1 SGHNT, CDR2 YENEEA. The CDR3 has 14 amino acids. The chain's CDR3 is CASSFGTSNDVQFF. Written as DNA, the CDR3 is TGTGCCAGCAGCTTTGGGACATCCAACGACGTGCAGTTCTTC.

This clonotype turned up a few times. The chain employs TRBV7-8 and TRBJ1-6; D is uncertain. With 1 base removed from V and 7 bases from J, the gap between germline ends came to 5 bases. The germline V gene encodes CDR1 SGHVS and CDR2 FQNEAQ. There are 13 residues in the CDR3. This CDR3 is CASSLDRNSPLHF. In DNA form, the CDR3 reads TGTGCCAGCAGCTTAGATCGGAATTCACCCCTCCACTTT.

The chain employs TRBV7-9 and TRBJ2-7; 7 bases are a match to TRBD2. Germline lookup yields CDR1 SEHNR and CDR2 FQNEAQ (reference sequence). This CDR3 region has 14 residues. The V gene end was trimmed by 1 base and the J gene end by 4 bases; junction bases not matched to a gene: 4. The CDR3 nucleotides are TGTGCCAGCAGCTTAGAAGGCGGGGGTTACGAGCAGTACTTC. As protein: CASSLEGGGYEQYF.

This clonotype was counted a few times. The rearrangement links TRBV28 to TRBJ2-7; 7 nucleotides align to TRBD1. Trimming cost V 5 bases and J 0 bases; bases outside gene matches: 7. CDR1 and CDR2 (germline): MDHEN, SYDVKM. This CDR3 contains 15 residues. The CDR3 nucleotides read TGTGCCAGCAGTACACAGGGGACAAGCTCCTACGAGCAGTACTTC. Translated: CASSTQGTSSYEQYF.

This clonotype has more than one count but fewer than ten. The CDR3: CASSFRLRETQYF. The CDR3 DNA is TGTGCCAGCAGTTTCAGGTTGCGGGAGACCCAGTACTTC. J is TRBJ2-5 and V is TRBV27; D is unresolved. Between the trimmed V and J ends, which lost 3 bases and 5 bases, there was a span of 10 bases. The germline V gene has CDR1 MNHEY and CDR2 SMNVEV (reference sequence). The CDR3 spans 13 residues.

This clonotype was detected a few times. V gene TRBV6-2 or TRBV6-3 combines with J gene TRBJ2-3; 9 positions match TRBD2. CDR1 MNHEY and CDR2 SVGEGT come from the germline V gene. This CDR3 comprises 18 residues. The V gene end was trimmed by 7 bases and the J gene end by 5 bases; junction bases not matched to a gene: 19. CDR3 nucleotide sequence: TGTGCCAGCACCCCAAAGGAAGGCGGGAGGGCCGGGATAGATACGCAGTATTTT. It is translated as CASTPKEGGRAGIDTQYF.

This clonotype came up a few times. The chain is built from TRBV7-2 and TRBJ1-2; the D is unclear. Per the germline V gene, CDR1 is SGHTA and CDR2 is FQGNSA. V was pared by 2 bases and J by 0 bases, with 7 bases between. The CDR3 runs to 14 residues. In nucleotides, the CDR3 is TGTGCCAGCAGCTTATCCGGGTCTAACTATGGCTACACCTTC. Residues: CASSLSGSNYGYTF.

The chain has TRBV5-5 and TRBJ1-2, with 9 bases fitting TRBD1. The trim removed 4 bases at V and 2 bases at J, leaving 3 bases unmatched. The CDR3 has 14 residues. From germline, CDR1 is SGHKS and CDR2 YYEKEE (reference sequence). The CDR3 region is CASSPGTGNYGYTF. CDR3 coding DNA: TGTGCCAGCAGCCCCGGGACAGGGAACTATGGCTACACCTTC.

Within the sample, this clonotype is medium-sized. V gene TRBV6-1 combines with J gene TRBJ1-1; the D gene is possibly TRBD1 (6 bases). The CDR3 is 13 residues long. Germline CDR1 MNHNS, CDR2 SASEGT. The ends were cut back, 6 bases at V and 4 bases at J, with 12 bases in the middle. CDR3 loop: CASSPGQITEAFF. In DNA, the CDR3 is TGTGCCAGCAGCCCCGGACAGATCACTGAAGCTTTCTTT.

The chain links TRBV20-1 to TRBJ2-1; the D gene is possibly TRBD2 (5 bases). CDR3 length: 18 amino acids. The germline V and J ends were trimmed by 6 bases and 0 bases, with 24 bases remaining between them. Per germline, CDR1 DFQATT and CDR2 SNEGSKA (reference sequence). The CDR3 DNA reads as TGCAGTGCCGTACTAGTCTTTCCCTCGGGAAGCTCCTACAATGAGCAGTTCTTC. As protein: CSAVLVFPSGSSYNEQFF.

The rearrangement joins TRBV15 to TRBJ1-5; D ambiguous. This CDR3 has 15 residues. CDR1 is LNHNV and CDR2 is YYDKDF in the germline V gene (reference sequence). V lost 4 bases to trimming and J lost 1 base, with 11 bases between them. In DNA, the CDR3 is TGTGCCACCAGCATTCTTGTGGGAAGCAATCAGCCCCAGCATTTT. Translated: CATSILVGSNQPQHF.

This clonotype is medium-sized in the sample. V and J are TRBV6-4 and TRBJ2-1; D is possibly TRBD2 (5 bases). This CDR3 contains 14 residues. Trimming removed 3 bases from V and 8 bases from J, with 14 bases in between. Germline CDR1 is MRHNA and CDR2 is SNTAGT. The CDR3 DNA reads TGTGCCAGCAGTGAGGGAGACCCCGGGGATGAGCAGTTCTTC. Amino acid sequence: CASSEGDPGDEQFF.

The chain combines TRBV7-8 with TRBJ1-2; D uncertain. The CDR3 is 12 residues long. Germline V gene data show CDR1 as SGHVS and CDR2 as FQNEAQ. V was cut by 4 bases and J by 7 bases, with 10 bases left in between. CDR3 nucleotides: TGTGCCAGCAGCTCTACTGGTCGTGGCTACACCTTC. Translating it yields CASSSTGRGYTF.